This TCR beta chain was documented in a study of CD8 T cells in ankylosing spondylitis. This clonotype was observed a handful of times. The V end lost 4 bases, the J end lost 7 bases, and 11 bases lay between the germline ends. The CDR3 loop spans 13 amino acids. The germline V gene encodes CDR1 MDHEN and CDR2 SYDVKM. Quantitative 5'-RACE with molecular barcodes was used to make the TCR beta libraries. TCRdb re-derived calls from the 5' RACE reads in MiXCR, one entry per CDR3 protein. The data show under 250,000 distinct CDR3 sequences, around a tenth seen once. Sequencing was performed on blood, either unsorted or a sorted T cell fraction (not recorded which). The TCR originated in a male donor with ankylosing spondylitis or in good health (not recorded which). The chain joins TRBV28 to TRBJ1-5, with D possibly matching TRBD1 (5 bases). In DNA form, the CDR3 reads TGTGCCAGCAGTTGGGGCCGCGGACAGCCCCAGCATTTT. Its protein product is CASSWGRGQPQHF.